The clone carrying this TCR beta chain rates as medium-sized. As yet, its antigen is unknown. This beta chain is a stray sequence in a library constructed for alpha chains; its clone size is not meaningful. Time point described: sample taken at primary tumor resection. This sample was taken from a study of spatial heterogeneity in lung cancer. Overall study results and limits: Tumoral mutation counts were tracked by counts of expanded intratumoral alpha and beta TCRs.

The germline CDR1 and CDR2 sequences are DFQATT and SNEGSKA (reference sequence). With 0 bases removed from V and 7 bases from J, the gap between germline ends came to 12 bases. The CDR3 runs 13 residues. A single record per CDR3 protein comes from TCRdb applying MiXCR to the 5' RACE reads. The table lists under 1,500 distinct CDR3 sequences, 15% to 17% of them singletons. This chain uses TRBV20-1 with TRBJ1-1, with D maybe TRBD1 (5 bases). Specimen: lung tumor tissue, collected at surgery. This sequence originates from a male donor with early-stage non-small cell lung cancer. The chain's CDR3 is CSARDRGDGEAFF. CDR3 nucleotides: TGCAGTGCTAGAGATCGAGGGGATGGTGAAGCTTTCTTT.